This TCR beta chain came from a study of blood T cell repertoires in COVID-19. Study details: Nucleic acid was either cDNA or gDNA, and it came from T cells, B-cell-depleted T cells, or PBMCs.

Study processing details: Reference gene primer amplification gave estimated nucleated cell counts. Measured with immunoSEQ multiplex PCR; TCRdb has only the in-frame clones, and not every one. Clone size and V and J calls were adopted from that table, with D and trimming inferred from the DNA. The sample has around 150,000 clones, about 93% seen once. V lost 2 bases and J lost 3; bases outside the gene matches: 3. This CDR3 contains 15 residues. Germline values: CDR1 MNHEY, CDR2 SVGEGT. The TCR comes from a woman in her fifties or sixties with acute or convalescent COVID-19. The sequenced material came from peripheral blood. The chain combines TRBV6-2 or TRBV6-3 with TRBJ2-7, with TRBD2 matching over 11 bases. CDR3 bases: TGTGCCAGCAGTTACCTAGCGGGAGGAGTCTACGAGCAGTACTTC. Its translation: CASSYLAGGVYEQYF.